The present T cell receptor (beta chain) was sequenced within a study of blood T cells in healthy people across ages. The study's findings and limits: The CMV status of each donor remained undetermined, and this could have confounded shifts in expanded clonotypes.

A word on this clonotype: What it recognizes is unknown.

Extractions gave at least 5.5 micrograms of total RNA per sample. V was trimmed by 4 bases and J by 4 bases, leaving 13 bases between them. The CDR3 extends over 15 amino acids. Germline V gene sequence: CDR1 KGHDR, CDR2 SFDVKD. The authors ran a second PCR of roughly 6 to 11 cycles using a sample-barcoded 5' primer and a J-beta primer mix. Via MiXCR, TCRdb re-called the 5' RACE reads, giving one row per CDR3 protein. Here the sample spans some 1.5 million distinct CDR3 sequences, approximately 43% being singletons. The clonotype was recovered from a woman aged 18 to 35 in good health. The chain couples TRBV24-1 to TRBJ2-1, with D perhaps given as TRBD1 or TRBD2 (5 bases each). Sequencing input: blood. The chain's CDR3 is CATSEGQGRYNEQFF. CDR3 nucleotide sequence: TGTGCCACCAGTGAGGGTCAGGGACGATACAATGAGCAGTTCTTC.